These 9 T cell receptor beta chains originate from one sample sequenced in a study of T cell clonality in common variable immunodeficiency (dated by TCRdb to between 2015 and 2016). Libraries were made using the immunoSEQ multiplex PCR assay. TCRdb carries this immuneACCESS record with in-frame sequences only. Its versions omit some clonotypes, under half of them owing to an unresolved V gene in the studies checked, with the rest unexplained. The sample has 50,000 to 65,000 clones on record, with no singletons. The ten largest account for around 0.84% of the sample. The sequenced sample was peripheral blood mononuclear cells. The source is a person between 18 and 69 years old in good health.

This clone was picked up many times. The read gets to within 3 residues of the CDR3 end, and the germline J gene fills in the rest. V gene TRBV30 combines with J gene TRBJ2-5; D ambiguous. The length of the CDR3 is 12 residues. Germline lookup yields CDR1 GTSNPN and CDR2 SVGIG (reference sequence). Trimming pared 3 bases from V and 0 bases from J, leaving 5 bases between. The CDR3 sequence: CAWSTDQETQYF. The part of the CDR3 DNA that was read is TGTGCCTGGAGCACAGACCAAGAGACC.

This clone was detected many times. The read ends 3 residues shy of where the CDR3 ends; the end is completed using the germline J gene. The chain joins TRBV7-9 to TRBJ1-2, with D hard to call. The ends were cut back, 0 bases at V and 0 bases at J, with 5 bases in the middle. The CDR3 loop spans 14 amino acids. Germline V gene lookup returns CDR1 SEHNR and CDR2 FQNEAQ (reference sequence). This CDR3 reads CASSLAGTNYGYTF. The sequenced CDR3 bases are TGTGCCAGCAGCTTAGCCGGTACTAACTATGGC.

In its sample, this clone was seen many times. The read gets to within 3 residues of the CDR3 end, and the germline J gene fills in the rest. J is TRBJ1-1 and V is TRBV5-1; TRBD1 might be the D (5 bases). CDR3 length: 11 amino acids. V was trimmed by 2 bases and J by 7 bases, leaving 6 bases between them. The germline V gene has CDR1 SGHRS and CDR2 YFSETQ. The CDR3 is CASSFDSEAFF. The covered CDR3 bases are TGCGCCAGCAGCTTCGACAGTGAA. Full variable domain (outside the CDR3, taken from reference TRBV5-1 and TRBJ1-1): KAGVTQTPRYLIKTRGQQVTLSCSPISGHRSVSWYQQTPGQGLQFLFEYFSETQRNKGNFPGRFSGRQFSNSRSEMNVSTLELGDSALYLCASSFDSEAFFGQGTRLTVV.

At least ten counts were recorded for this clone. The read ends 3 residues before the CDR3 terminus; that terminus is restored from the germline J gene. The genes are TRBV19 and TRBJ2-5; 10 bases line up with TRBD1. Germline V gene sequence: CDR1 LNHDA, CDR2 SQIVND (reference sequence). V lost 5 bases, J lost 6 bases, and 6 bases stayed unmatched. The CDR3 length is 14 residues. Incomplete CDR3 DNA: TGTGCCAGTAGTCTCGACAGGGGGCGGCAGACC. Translating gives CASSLDRGRQT. The CDR3 in its entirety is CASSLDRGRQTQYF. The whole variable domain, filled in from reference TRBV19 and TRBJ2-5, reads DGGITQSPKYLFRKEGQNVTLSCEQNLNHDAMYWYRQDPGQGLRLIYYSQIVNDFQKGDIAEGYSVSREKKESFPLTVTSAQKNPTAFYLCASSLDRGRQTQYFGPGTRLLVL.

This clone has ten or more counts. From the germline J gene comes the end of the CDR3, since the read stops 3 residues before it. The rearrangement uses TRBV29-1 and TRBJ2-5; 13 bases line up with TRBD2. CDR3 length: 15 residues. Germline V gives CDR1 SQVTM, CDR2 ANQGSEA. V was pared by 5 bases and J by 5 bases, with 8 bases of the junction left unmatched. The CDR3 bases that were read are TGCAGCGTTTTCCGGACTAGCGGGAGTTGGGAGACC. Protein sequence: CSVFRTSGSWET. The whole CDR3 protein reads CSVFRTSGSWETQYF.

In its sample, this clone was seen many times. The CDR3 end is not reached by the read, which stops 3 residues before it; the germline J gene fills it in. The gene calls are TRBV4-1 and TRBJ2-5; D possibly corresponds to TRBD2 (6 bases). Per the germline V gene, CDR1 is MGHRA and CDR2 is YSYEKL. The CDR3 totals 16 residues. V was clipped by 3 bases and J by 0 bases, with 14 bases between them. CDR3 residues: CASSQTPGDYQETQYF. CDR3 DNA (partial): TGCGCCAGCAGCCAGACCCCGGGGGACTACCAAGAGACC.

This clone appeared many times. The CDR3 end is not reached by the read, which stops 3 residues before it; the germline J gene fills it in. The gene calls are TRBV7-3 and TRBJ2-3, with TRBD2 matching 10 bases. Germline V lookup: CDR1 SGHTA, CDR2 FQGTGA. V was pared by 4 bases and J by 6 bases, with 7 bases of the junction left unmatched. The CDR3 totals 15 residues. CDR3 DNA (partial): TGTGCCAGCAGCTCCCAGCGGGAGGGCCTCGATACG. Translating it yields CASSSQREGLDT. The whole CDR3 sequence is CASSSQREGLDTQYF.

This clone was seen more than once but under ten times. The missing CDR3 end, 3 residues past where the read stops, is filled in from the germline J gene. The genes are TRBV7-2 and TRBJ2-3; 10 nucleotides line up with TRBD2. The CDR3 spans 14 residues. CDR1 SGHTA and CDR2 FQGNSA come from the germline V gene. CDR3 in amino acids: CASKERGGQETQYF. Partial CDR3 DNA: TGTGCCAGCAAAGAGCGGGGGGGCCAAGAGACG. The full variable domain, rest sourced from reference TRBV7-2 and TRBJ2-3, is GAGVSQSPSNKVTEKGKDVELRCDPISGHTALYWYRQSLGQGLEFLIYFQGNSAPDKSGLPSDRFSAERTGGSVSTLTIQRTQQEDSAVYLCASKERGGQETQYFGPGTRLTVL.

This clone was detected many times. The read ends 3 residues shy of where the CDR3 ends; the end is completed using the germline J gene. The chain couples TRBV18 to TRBJ2-2; D remains unclear. CDR3 length equals 15 residues. The V gene lost 1 base and the J gene lost 1 base, with 7 bases spanning the gap. Germline CDR1 KGHSH, CDR2 LQKENI. The part of the CDR3 DNA that was read is TGTGCCAGCTCACCACTCTCCTTGAACACCGGGGAG. Amino acids: CASSPLSLNTGE. The whole CDR3 is CASSPLSLNTGELFF.